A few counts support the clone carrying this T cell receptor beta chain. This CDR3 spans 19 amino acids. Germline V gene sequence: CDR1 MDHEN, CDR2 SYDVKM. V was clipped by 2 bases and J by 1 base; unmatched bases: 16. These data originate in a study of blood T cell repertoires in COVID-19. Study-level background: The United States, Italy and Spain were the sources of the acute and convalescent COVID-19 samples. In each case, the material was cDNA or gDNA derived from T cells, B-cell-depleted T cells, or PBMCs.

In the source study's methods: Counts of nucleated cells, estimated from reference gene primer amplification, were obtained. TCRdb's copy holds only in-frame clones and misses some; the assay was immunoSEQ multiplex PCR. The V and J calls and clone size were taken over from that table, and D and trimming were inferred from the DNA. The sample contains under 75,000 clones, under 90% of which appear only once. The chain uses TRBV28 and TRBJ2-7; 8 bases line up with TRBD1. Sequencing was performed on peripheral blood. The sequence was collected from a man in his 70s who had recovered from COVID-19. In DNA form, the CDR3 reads TGTGCCAGCAGTTTAGGAATTGTCAGGGGGCTCGTGGCGTCCTACGAGCAGTACTTC. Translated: CASSLGIVRGLVASYEQYF.